The rows below give T cell receptor beta chains drawn from one sample of a study of glioma-infiltrating T cells. TCRdb redid the calling of the multiplex PCR reads with MiXCR, one entry per CDR3 protein. The top ten clones hold roughly 15% of a sample with 100,000 to 150,000 distinct CDR3 sequences, roughly 25% of them seen once. The source material was glioma tissue, nonneoplastic brain tissue, or PBMCs (not recorded which). Receptors originate from a human donor with low-grade glioma or glioblastoma, undergoing nonglioma brain surgery, or in good health (not recorded which). Each CDR3 is given with its conserved first and last residue. D genes are given only for firm matches. A clone size is listed for some rows: how often the clone was seen (once, few, many), or a class if it is expanded.

D	size	J	V	CDR3	DNA
TRBD1	many	TRBJ2-7	TRBV18	CASSPPGQLYEQYF	TGTGCCAGCTCACCCCCGGGACAGCTCTACGAGCAGTACTTC
-	many	TRBJ2-1	TRBV27	CASSYGESTNEQFF	TGTGCCAGCAGTTATGGGGAGTCCACCAATGAGCAGTTCTTC
TRBD1	many	TRBJ2-3	TRBV20-1	CSVGLTGGATDTQYF	TGCAGTGTAGGGCTTACAGGGGGAGCGACAGATACGCAGTATTTT
-	once	TRBJ2-3	TRBV9	CASSVGAGNPDTQYF	TGTGCCAGCAGCGTAGGAGCCGGGAACCCAGATACGCAGTATTTT
TRBD2	few	TRBJ2-1	TRBV5-6	CASSSETSGKRNEQFF	TGTGCCAGCAGCTCTGAAACTAGCGGGAAACGGAATGAGCAGTTCTTC
-	-	TRBJ2-3	TRBV7-2	CASRSGKDTQYF	TGTGCCAGCCGCTCAGGCAAAGATACGCAGTATTTT
-	many	TRBJ1-5	TRBV6-1	CASRADRDQPQHF	TGTGCCAGCAGGGCAGACCGCGATCAGCCCCAGCATTTT
-	many	TRBJ2-3	TRBV6-2/TRBV6-3	CASSWPPADTQYF	TGTGCCAGCAGTTGGCCCCCCGCGGATACGCAGTATTTT
TRBD1	many	TRBJ1-5	TRBV7-9	CASSPLGTAYNQPQHF	TGTGCCAGCAGCCCACTCGGGACAGCCTATAATCAGCCCCAGCATTTT
-	many	TRBJ2-7	TRBV3-1	CASSREDRRYGSSYEQYF	TGTGCCAGCAGCCGGGAGGACAGACGTTATGGAAGCTCCTACGAGCAGTACTTC
-	few	TRBJ1-6	TRBV4-1	CASSQLPTGFQMNSPLHF	TGCGCCAGCAGCCAACTCCCGACAGGCTTTCAGATGAATTCACCCCTCCACTTT
TRBD1	few	TRBJ2-2	TRBV29-1	CSVATGGAGELFF	TGCAGCGTTGCAACAGGGGGCGCGGGGGAGCTGTTTTTT
TRBD1	many	TRBJ2-7	TRBV7-9	CASSLSLGTAYEQYF	TGTGCCAGCAGCTTAAGTCTCGGGACAGCCTACGAGCAGTACTTC
-	few	TRBJ2-3	TRBV5-1	CASSLTGSAVSDTQYF	TGCGCCAGCAGCCTGACAGGTTCGGCGGTATCAGATACGCAGTATTTT
-	many	TRBJ2-3	TRBV24-1	CATKPQGADTQYF	TGTGCCACCAAACCCCAGGGTGCAGATACGCAGTATTTT
-	many	TRBJ2-3	TRBV10-3	CAISGGIGTDTQYF	TGTGCCATCAGTGGGGGGATTGGGACAGATACGCAGTATTTT
-	-	TRBJ1-3	TRBV27	CASEGGSSGDTIYF	TGTGCCAGCGAAGGCGGTAGCTCTGGAGACACAATATATTTT
-	many	TRBJ1-1	TRBV6-1	CASSRAGEDTEAFF	TGTGCCAGCAGCAGGGCTGGGGAGGACACTGAAGCTTTCTTT
-	many	TRBJ1-5	TRBV12-3/TRBV12-4	CASSPRDSNQPQHF	TGTGCCAGCAGCCCCCGAGACAGTAATCAGCCCCAGCATTTT
TRBD1	few	TRBJ2-7	TRBV30	CAWGEGTGGHEQYF	TGTGCCTGGGGAGAGGGGACAGGGGGCCACGAGCAGTACTTC
TRBD2	-	TRBJ2-3	TRBV19	CASRLAGGPDTQYF	TGTGCCAGTAGGTTGGCGGGAGGGCCGGATACGCAGTATTTT
-	few	TRBJ2-5	TRBV29-1	CSYGVQETQYF	TGCAGCTACGGGGTACAAGAGACCCAGTACTTC
-	many	TRBJ1-2	TRBV7-2	CASSLDSYGYTF	TGTGCCAGCAGCTTAGACAGCTATGGCTACACCTTC
TRBD1	-	TRBJ2-5	TRBV7-9	CASSVGTGVETQYF	TGTGCCAGCAGCGTCGGGACAGGGGTAGAGACCCAGTACTTC
TRBD2	-	TRBJ2-1	TRBV29-1	CSVEFGLLAGVRTYNEQFF	TGCAGCGTTGAATTTGGATTACTAGCGGGAGTGAGGACCTACAATGAGCAGTTCTTC
TRBD2	-	TRBJ2-3	TRBV3-1	CASSPTSGSYTDTQYF	TGTGCCAGCAGCCCGACTAGCGGGAGTTACACAGATACGCAGTATTTT
-	many	TRBJ2-7	TRBV19	CASSTTTEQYF	TGTGCCAGTAGTACTACTACGGAGCAGTACTTC
TRBD2	once	TRBJ2-3	TRBV20-1	CSARDQLASGRSTDTQYF	TGCAGTGCTAGAGATCAATTGGCTAGCGGGAGAAGCACAGATACGCAGTATTTT
-	-	TRBJ2-1	TRBV10-3	CAVSPSKREQFF	TGTGCCGTAAGCCCCAGCAAAAGGGAGCAGTTCTTC
TRBD2	few	TRBJ2-3	TRBV7-9	CASSHNGAGGPTDTQYF	TGTGCCAGCAGCCATAACGGAGCGGGAGGGCCCACAGATACGCAGTATTTT
TRBD1	many	TRBJ2-3	TRBV27	CASSLFGQGADTQYF	TGTGCCAGCAGTTTATTTGGACAGGGCGCAGATACGCAGTATTTT
TRBD2	many	TRBJ2-1	TRBV7-3	CASSQPGSGTGNEQFF	TGTGCCAGCAGCCAACCGGGTAGCGGGACCGGGAATGAGCAGTTCTTC
TRBD2	many	TRBJ2-5	TRBV20-1	CSARHAGGTETQYF	TGCAGTGCTAGGCACGCGGGGGGAACGGAGACCCAGTACTTC
-	-	TRBJ2-7	TRBV5-4	CASSFRLDLRSDEQYF	TGTGCCAGCAGCTTTCGGTTGGATCTAAGGAGTGACGAGCAGTACTTC
TRBD2	many	TRBJ2-4	TRBV7-2	CASSLARLAGNIQYF	TGTGCCAGCAGCTTAGCGCGTCTAGCGGGCAACATTCAGTACTTC
-	many	TRBJ2-3	TRBV7-8	CASSSLGLISTDTQYF	TGTGCCAGCAGCTCCCTGGGTCTTATTAGCACAGATACGCAGTATTTT
-	few	TRBJ1-4	TRBV29-1	CSVESRNQLFF	TGCAGCGTTGAATCCCGGAATCAACTGTTTTTT
-	-	TRBJ2-1	TRBV29-1	CSVEEAAGNEQFF	TGCAGCGTTGAAGAGGCGGCAGGGAATGAGCAGTTCTTC
-	few	TRBJ2-1	TRBV30	CAWSVPGSGEQFF	TGTGCCTGGAGTGTGCCGGGGTCCGGTGAGCAGTTCTTC
-	many	TRBJ1-2	TRBV7-2	CASSLDGPLGYTF	TGTGCCAGCAGCTTAGACGGGCCTCTCGGCTACACCTTC
TRBD2	-	TRBJ2-7	TRBV7-9	CASRGDLSSYEQYF	TGTGCCAGCCGGGGGGACCTTAGCTCCTACGAGCAGTACTTC
-	-	TRBJ2-1	TRBV18	CASSPDAGPYNEQFF	TGTGCCAGCTCACCAGACGCGGGACCCTACAATGAGCAGTTCTTC
-	many	TRBJ2-5	TRBV7-9	CASSLLLKETQYF	TGTGCCAGCAGCTTACTGCTAAAAGAGACCCAGTACTTC
TRBD1	many	TRBJ2-5	TRBV10-3	CAISSRDRLQETQYF	TGTGCCATCAGCTCCCGGGACAGGCTACAAGAGACCCAGTACTTC
TRBD1	many	TRBJ1-3	TRBV19	CASSNRQGSGNTIYF	TGTGCCAGTAGTAACCGACAGGGCTCTGGAAACACCATATATTTT
TRBD1	many	TRBJ1-5	TRBV4-2	CASSQDFGDSLSNQPQHF	TGTGCCAGCAGCCAAGATTTCGGGGACAGCCTTAGCAATCAGCCCCAGCATTTT
TRBD1	-	TRBJ1-5	TRBV7-2	CASRLGSGTGGGQPQHF	TGTGCCAGCAGATTAGGAAGCGGGACAGGGGGCGGTCAGCCCCAGCATTTT
-	many	TRBJ1-2	TRBV5-5	CASSFPPGLVGYGYTF	TGTGCCAGCAGCTTTCCACCAGGTCTTGTTGGCTATGGCTACACCTTC
TRBD1	few	TRBJ1-1	TRBV12-3/TRBV12-4	CASSPRTGPEAFF	TGTGCCAGCAGTCCACGGACAGGCCCTGAAGCTTTCTTT
TRBD1	few	TRBJ2-3	TRBV11-2	CASSVNRGADTQYF	TGTGCCAGCAGCGTCAACAGGGGTGCAGATACGCAGTATTTT
-	few	TRBJ2-7	TRBV12-3/TRBV12-4	CASGSEALEQYF	TGTGCCAGCGGCTCTGAGGCCCTCGAGCAGTACTTC
-	many	TRBJ1-1	TRBV28	CASSLPSNTEAFF	TGTGCCAGCAGTTTACCATCTAACACTGAAGCTTTCTTT
-	many	TRBJ2-7	TRBV5-1	CASSSTLGLASTEQYF	-
TRBD2	-	TRBJ2-7	TRBV4-1	CASSQPGTVSGRYKQYF	TGCGCCAGCAGCCAACCCGGGACAGTTAGCGGGAGGTATAAGCAGTACTTC
TRBD2	many	TRBJ2-1	TRBV7-3	CASSLIPLAGGDEQFF	TGTGCCAGCAGCTTAATACCTCTAGCGGGAGGGGATGAGCAGTTCTTC
-	many	TRBJ2-7	TRBV5-1	CASSLAFADVHEQYF	TGCGCCAGCAGCTTGGCGTTCGCCGACGTCCACGAGCAGTACTTC
-	many	TRBJ1-1	TRBV27	CASSLSRGTRNTEAFF	TGTGCCAGCAGTTTAAGCAGGGGTACCCGGAACACTGAAGCTTTCTTT
-	-	TRBJ2-7	TRBV19	CASSILPSSYEQYF	TGTGCCAGTAGTATCCTACCTTCGAGCTACGAGCAGTACTTC
-	few	TRBJ2-7	TRBV11-1	CASSPRVPSEEQYF	TGTGCCAGCAGCCCTAGGGTCCCATCAGAAGAGCAGTACTTC